This is a list of T cell receptor beta chains from one sample in a study of T cell changes during pregnancy in multiple sclerosis. The assay was immunoSEQ multiplex PCR, and TCRdb's table has in-frame clones only and misses some. The repertoire consists of 50,000 to 70,000 clones, with about nine tenths occurring once and the leading ten covering around 2.2%. The sample consisted of peripheral blood, taken in the third trimester of pregnancy. These receptors came from a female donor in good health, enrolled as a control in a pregnancy study. CDR3s include the opening cysteine and the closing phenylalanine or tryptophan. The order of the fields is D gene, V gene, clone size, J gene, CDR3 protein, CDR3 DNA. A D gene is named only where the DNA matches it firmly. Some rows have no size entry. The others give once, few or many, or a class for an expanded clone.

>NA|TRBV6-5|NA|TRBJ1-5
CASSYSRRLPQHF
TGTGCCAGCAGTTACTCGCGTCGCTTGCCCCAGCATTTT
>TRBD1|TRBV5-4|NA|TRBJ1-2
CASSPTTGGGYGYTF
TGTGCCAGCAGCCCGACGACAGGGGGAGGCTATGGCTACACCTTC
>NA|TRBV9|NA|TRBJ2-7
CASSPTGWYEQYF
TGTGCCAGCAGCCCCACAGGGTGGTACGAGCAGTACTTC
>TRBD2|TRBV28|NA|TRBJ2-1
CASSLSGGPNEQFF
TGTGCCAGCAGTTTGAGCGGGGGACCAAATGAGCAGTTCTTC
>TRBD1|TRBV5-1|few|TRBJ2-1
CASSPGTGGNEQFF
TGCGCCAGCAGCCCCGGGACAGGGGGCAATGAGCAGTTCTTC
>NA|TRBV6-5|NA|TRBJ1-2
CASSFRGYGYTF
TGTGCCAGCAGTTTCAGGGGTTATGGCTACACCTTC
>NA|TRBV5-1|NA|TRBJ2-4
CASSQTTGNGILGKNIQYF
TGCGCCAGCAGTCAAACTACAGGGAATGGAATTTTAGGCAAAAACATTCAGTACTTC
>TRBD1|TRBV5-5|NA|TRBJ2-3
CASSWDSPTDTQYF
TGTGCCAGCAGCTGGGACAGCCCCACAGATACGCAGTATTTT
>NA|TRBV19|NA|TRBJ1-1
CASRTGIARLNTEAFF
TGTGCCAGTAGAACAGGGATAGCTCGGCTGAACACTGAAGCTTTCTTT
>TRBD1|TRBV5-1|NA|TRBJ2-1
CASSAMSGTDYNEQFF
TGCGCCAGCAGCGCAATGTCCGGGACAGACTACAATGAGCAGTTCTTC
>TRBD2|TRBV7-6|NA|TRBJ2-2
CASSRLAARELFF
TGTGCCAGCAGCCGACTAGCAGCTAGGGAGCTGTTTTTT
>TRBD2|TRBV29-1|NA|TRBJ2-1
CSVVGGSYNEQFF
TGCAGCGTTGTGGGGGGGTCCTACAATGAGCAGTTCTTC
>NA|TRBV5-1|NA|TRBJ2-7
CASSPWTAITLTYEQYF
TGCGCCAGCAGCCCCTGGACAGCCATAACGTTAACCTACGAGCAGTACTTC
>TRBD2|TRBV19|NA|TRBJ2-3
CASSIKRTSGTDTQYF
TGTGCCAGTAGTATAAAGAGGACTAGCGGCACAGATACGCAGTATTTT
>TRBD2|TRBV9|NA|TRBJ2-7
CASSPSGGMGEQYF
TGTGCCAGCAGCCCTAGCGGGGGGATGGGCGAGCAGTACTTC
>NA|TRBV11-1|NA|TRBJ2-5
CASSLGALNQETQYF
TGTGCCAGCAGCTTAGGAGCGCTCAACCAAGAGACCCAGTACTTC
>TRBD1|TRBV27|NA|TRBJ2-7
CASSTLPAGGRSEQYF
TGTGCCAGCAGTACACTACCGGCAGGGGGTAGATCCGAGCAGTACTTC
>TRBD2|TRBV6-6|NA|TRBJ2-7
CASSSLAGSSYEQYF
TGTGCCAGCAGTTCACTAGCGGGGAGCTCCTACGAGCAGTACTTC
>TRBD1|TRBV2|NA|TRBJ1-6
CASSAGTVNSPLHF
TGTGCCAGCAGCGCCGGGACAGTTAATTCACCCCTCCACTTT
>NA|TRBV28|NA|TRBJ1-2
CASYISGGWGYTF
TGTGCCAGCTATATATCGGGGGGGTGGGGCTACACCTTC
>TRBD1|TRBV7-7|NA|TRBJ2-1
CASSLIPAGTGAKGEQFF
TGTGCTAGCAGCCTCATCCCTGCCGGGACAGGGGCAAAGGGTGAGCAGTTCTTC
>NA|TRBV27|NA|TRBJ2-7
CASLGHNSYEQYF
TGTGCCAGCTTGGGACACAACTCCTACGAGCAGTACTTC
>NA|TRBV20-1|NA|TRBJ1-1
CSAAGGFEAFF
TGCAGTGCCGCGGGGGGTTTTGAAGCTTTCTTT
>NA|TRBV2|NA|TRBJ1-2
CASSDTPTNYGYTF
TGTGCCAGCAGTGATACTCCTACTAACTATGGCTACACCTTC
>NA|TRBV27|NA|TRBJ1-5
CASSLRSGWGVNQPQHF
TGTGCCAGCAGCTTAAGGTCAGGATGGGGGGTCAATCAGCCCCAGCATTTT
>TRBD1|TRBV7-6|NA|TRBJ1-4
CASSYTGATNEKLFF
TGTGCCAGCAGTTACACAGGGGCAACTAATGAAAAACTGTTTTTT
>TRBD2|TRBV6-4|NA|TRBJ2-5
CASSASGGEQETQYF
TGTGCCAGCAGTGCTAGCGGGGGGGAACAAGAGACCCAGTACTTC
>TRBD2|TRBV19|NA|TRBJ2-7
CASRPGTSVAYEQYF
TGTGCCAGCCGGCCCGGGACTAGCGTAGCCTACGAGCAGTACTTC
>NA|TRBV7-9|NA|TRBJ1-5
CASSLVDSDRYSNQPQHF
TGTGCCAGCAGCTTGGTGGACAGCGACAGATATAGCAATCAGCCCCAGCATTTT
>NA|TRBV6-5|NA|TRBJ1-1
CASSSPSVLDTEAFF
TGTGCCAGCAGTTCCCCGTCAGTATTGGACACTGAAGCTTTCTTT
>NA|TRBV10-1|NA|TRBJ2-1
CASSESPQGRGPGNEQFF
TGCGCCAGCAGTGAGTCCCCCCAGGGGCGGGGGCCGGGGAATGAGCAGTTCTTC
>NA|TRBV27|NA|TRBJ1-5
CASSLGGSNQPQHF
TGTGCCAGCAGTTTAGGGGGGTCTAATCAGCCCCAGCATTTT
>NA|TRBV19|NA|TRBJ2-7
CASGQYLSSYEQYF
TGTGCCAGTGGACAGTATCTGAGCTCCTACGAGCAGTACTTC
>NA|TRBV14|NA|TRBJ2-7
CASSQDRGYEQYF
TGTGCCAGCAGCCAAGACAGGGGCTACGAGCAGTACTTC
>TRBD1|TRBV11-2|NA|TRBJ2-5
CASSYQPGTGTQYF
TGTGCCAGCAGCTACCAACCCGGGACAGGGACCCAGTACTTC
>NA|TRBV7-3|NA|TRBJ2-3
CASSLKVLTANTDTQYF
TGTGCCAGCAGCTTAAAAGTGCTCACCGCTAACACAGATACGCAGTATTTT
>NA|TRBV5-6|NA|TRBJ1-1
CASSWRRNTEAFF
TGTGCCAGCAGCTGGAGAAGGAACACTGAAGCTTTCTTT
>TRBD2|TRBV9|NA|TRBJ2-1
CASSAQLAGVEFF
TGTGCCAGCAGCGCCCAGTTAGCGGGGGTGGAGTTCTTC
>TRBD1|TRBV28|NA|TRBJ1-2
CASSPRRTGWTF
TGTGCCAGCAGCCCCCGAAGGACAGGGTGGACCTTC
>NA|TRBV2|NA|TRBJ2-1
CASRDLQGEQFF
TGTGCCAGCAGAGATCTGCAGGGTGAGCAGTTCTTC
>TRBD1|TRBV28|NA|TRBJ1-2
CASRHMGQAVDYGYTF
TGTGCCAGCAGACATATGGGACAGGCCGTTGACTATGGCTACACCTTC
>TRBD2|TRBV6-5|NA|TRBJ2-7
CASSYSAGGFSYEQYF
TGTGCCAGCAGTTACTCGGCGGGAGGATTCTCCTACGAGCAGTACTTC
>TRBD1|TRBV7-9|NA|TRBJ1-1
CASSLETGAEAFF
TGTGCCAGCAGCTTGGAGACAGGGGCAGAAGCTTTCTTT
>TRBD2|TRBV15|NA|TRBJ2-3
CATSRDSSSGFTDTQYF
TGTGCCACCAGCAGAGATTCGTCTAGCGGATTCACAGATACGCAGTATTTT
>NA|TRBV15|NA|TRBJ2-2
CATSRALLGELFF
TGTGCCACCAGCAGAGCGCTGCTAGGGGAGCTGTTTTTT
>NA|TRBV2|NA|TRBJ2-3
CASSEGGLGTDTQYF
TGTGCCAGCAGTGAGGGCGGGCTTGGCACAGATACGCAGTATTTT
>TRBD1|TRBV5-1|NA|TRBJ2-5
CASSPTTGGSLTQYF
TGCGCCAGCAGCCCGACGACAGGGGGAAGTTTAACCCAGTACTTC
>TRBD2|TRBV18|NA|TRBJ2-7
CASSPPAGGSSYEQYF
TGTGCCAGCTCACCACCAGCGGGAGGCAGCTCCTACGAGCAGTACTTC
>TRBD2|TRBV5-4|NA|TRBJ2-5
CASSPKMPRTSGGRKETQYF
TGTGCCAGCAGCCCAAAAATGCCCAGGACTAGCGGGGGGAGGAAAGAGACCCAGTACTTC
>TRBD2|TRBV7-2|NA|TRBJ2-3
CASSSTSGSANTQYF
TGTGCCAGCAGCTCAACTAGCGGTTCAGCCAATACGCAGTATTTT
>NA|TRBV28|NA|TRBJ2-7
CASSLGAYDYEQYF
TGTGCCAGCAGTTTGGGGGCTTACGACTACGAGCAGTACTTC
>NA|TRBV18|NA|TRBJ2-5
CASSPRGQGGETQYF
TGTGCCAGCTCACCAAGGGGTCAGGGGGGAGAGACCCAGTACTTC
>TRBD1|TRBV19|NA|TRBJ2-7
CASSPGQGLYEQYF
TGTGCCAGTAGCCCGGGACAGGGGCTTTACGAGCAGTACTTC
>TRBD1|TRBV5-1|NA|TRBJ2-3
CASSQIRGDTQYF
TGCGCCAGCAGTCAAATCAGGGGGGATACGCAGTATTTT
>TRBD1|TRBV7-6|NA|TRBJ1-2
CASSPSTGGEDGYTF
TGTGCCAGCAGCCCGTCGACAGGGGGGGAAGATGGCTACACCTTC
>NA|TRBV5-4|NA|TRBJ1-1
CASSSITAGAIEGAFF
TGTGCCAGCAGCTCGATTACCGCGGGGGCCATCGAGGGGGCTTTCTTT
>NA|TRBV28|NA|TRBJ1-5
CASSTLGLQHF
TGTGCCAGCAGTACCCTGGGGCTCCAACATTTT